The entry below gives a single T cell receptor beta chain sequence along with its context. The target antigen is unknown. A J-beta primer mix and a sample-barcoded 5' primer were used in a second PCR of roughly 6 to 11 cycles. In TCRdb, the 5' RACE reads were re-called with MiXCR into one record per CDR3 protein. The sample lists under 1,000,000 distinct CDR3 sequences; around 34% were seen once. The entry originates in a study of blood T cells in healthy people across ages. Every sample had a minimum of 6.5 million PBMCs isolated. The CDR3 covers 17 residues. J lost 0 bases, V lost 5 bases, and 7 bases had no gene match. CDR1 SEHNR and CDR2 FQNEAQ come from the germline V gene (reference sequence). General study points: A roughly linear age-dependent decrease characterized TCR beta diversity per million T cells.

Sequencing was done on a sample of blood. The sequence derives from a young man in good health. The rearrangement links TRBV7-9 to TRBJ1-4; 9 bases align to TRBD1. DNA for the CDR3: TGTGCCAGCAGCCTAGGACAGGGGTTGGCAACTAATGAAAAACTGTTTTTT. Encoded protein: CASSLGQGLATNEKLFF. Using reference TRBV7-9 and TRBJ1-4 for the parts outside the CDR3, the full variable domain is DTGVSQNPRHKITKRGQNVTFRCDPISEHNRLYWYRQTLGQGPEFLTYFQNEAQLEKSRLLSDRFSAERPKGSFSTLEIQRTEQGDSAMYLCASSLGQGLATNEKLFFGSGTQLSVL.